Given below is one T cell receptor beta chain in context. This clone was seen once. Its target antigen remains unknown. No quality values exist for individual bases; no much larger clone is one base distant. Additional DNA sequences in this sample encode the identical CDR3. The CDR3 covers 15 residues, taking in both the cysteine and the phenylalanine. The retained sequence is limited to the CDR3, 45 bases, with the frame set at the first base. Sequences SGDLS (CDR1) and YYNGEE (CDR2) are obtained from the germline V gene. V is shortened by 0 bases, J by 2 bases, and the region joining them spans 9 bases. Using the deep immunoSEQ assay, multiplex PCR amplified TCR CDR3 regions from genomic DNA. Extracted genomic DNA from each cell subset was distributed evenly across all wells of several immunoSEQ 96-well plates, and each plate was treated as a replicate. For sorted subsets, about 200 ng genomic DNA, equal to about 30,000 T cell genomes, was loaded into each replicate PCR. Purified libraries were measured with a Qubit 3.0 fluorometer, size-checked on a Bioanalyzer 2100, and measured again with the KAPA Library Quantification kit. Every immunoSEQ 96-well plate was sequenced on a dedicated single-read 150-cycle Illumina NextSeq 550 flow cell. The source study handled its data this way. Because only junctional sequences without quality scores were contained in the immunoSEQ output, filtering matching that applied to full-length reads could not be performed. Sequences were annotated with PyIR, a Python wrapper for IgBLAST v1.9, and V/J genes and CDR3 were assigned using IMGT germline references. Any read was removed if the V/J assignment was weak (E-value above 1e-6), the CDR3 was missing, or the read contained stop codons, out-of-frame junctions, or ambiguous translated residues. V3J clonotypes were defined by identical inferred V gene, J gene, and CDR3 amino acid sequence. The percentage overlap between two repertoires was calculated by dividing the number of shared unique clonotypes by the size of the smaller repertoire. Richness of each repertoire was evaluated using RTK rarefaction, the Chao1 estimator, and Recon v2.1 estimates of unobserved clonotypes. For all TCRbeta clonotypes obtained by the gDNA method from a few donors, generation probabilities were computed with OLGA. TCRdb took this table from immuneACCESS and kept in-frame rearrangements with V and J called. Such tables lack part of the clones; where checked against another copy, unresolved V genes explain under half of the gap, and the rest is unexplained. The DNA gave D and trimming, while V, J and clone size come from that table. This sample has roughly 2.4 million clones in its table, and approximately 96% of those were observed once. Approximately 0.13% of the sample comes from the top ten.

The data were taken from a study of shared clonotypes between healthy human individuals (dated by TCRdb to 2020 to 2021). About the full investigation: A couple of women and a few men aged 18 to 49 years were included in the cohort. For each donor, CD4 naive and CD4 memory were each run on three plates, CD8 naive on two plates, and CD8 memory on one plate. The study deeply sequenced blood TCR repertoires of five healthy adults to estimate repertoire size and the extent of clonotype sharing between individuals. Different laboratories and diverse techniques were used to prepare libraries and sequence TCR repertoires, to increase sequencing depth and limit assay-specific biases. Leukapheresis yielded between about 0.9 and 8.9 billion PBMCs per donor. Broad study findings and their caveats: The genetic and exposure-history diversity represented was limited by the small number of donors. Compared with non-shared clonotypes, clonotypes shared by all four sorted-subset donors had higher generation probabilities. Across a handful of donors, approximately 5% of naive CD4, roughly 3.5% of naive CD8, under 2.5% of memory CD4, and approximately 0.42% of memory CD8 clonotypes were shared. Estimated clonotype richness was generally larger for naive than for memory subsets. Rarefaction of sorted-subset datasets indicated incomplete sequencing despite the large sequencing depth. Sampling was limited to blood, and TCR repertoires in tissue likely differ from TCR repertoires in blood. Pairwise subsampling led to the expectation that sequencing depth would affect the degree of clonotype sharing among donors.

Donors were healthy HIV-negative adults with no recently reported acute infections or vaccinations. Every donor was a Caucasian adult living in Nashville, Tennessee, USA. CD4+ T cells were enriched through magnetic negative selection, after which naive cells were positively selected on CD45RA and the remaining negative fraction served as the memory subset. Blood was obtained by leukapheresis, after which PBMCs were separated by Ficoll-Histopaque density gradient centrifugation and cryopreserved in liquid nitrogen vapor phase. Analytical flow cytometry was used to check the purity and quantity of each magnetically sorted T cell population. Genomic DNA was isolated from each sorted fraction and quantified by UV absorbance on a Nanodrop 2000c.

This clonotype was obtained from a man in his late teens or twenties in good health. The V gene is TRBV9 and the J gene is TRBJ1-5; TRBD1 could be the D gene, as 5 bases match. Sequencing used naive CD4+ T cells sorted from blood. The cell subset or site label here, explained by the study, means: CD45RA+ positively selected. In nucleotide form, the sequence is TGTGCCAGCAGCGTAGATGGGGGTGGCAATCAGCCCCAGCATTTT. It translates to CASSVDGGGNQPQHF.